The clone carrying this T cell receptor beta chain has more than one count but fewer than ten. The data originate from a study of CD8 T cells in ankylosing spondylitis. TCRdb reprocessed the 5' RACE reads with MiXCR, giving one entry per CDR3 protein. The sample contains fewer than 400,000 distinct CDR3 sequences, approximately 15% of which appear only once. The germline CDR1 and CDR2 sequences are SGHRS and YFSETQ. Trimming stripped 5 bases from V and 7 bases from J, with 7 bases between. CDR3 length equals 12 residues. This TCR was recovered from a male donor with ankylosing spondylitis or in good health (not recorded which). Sequenced sample: blood, either unsorted or a sorted T cell fraction (not recorded which). The chain recombines TRBV5-1 with TRBJ1-6; tentatively, D is TRBD1 (6 bases). The CDR3 DNA sequence: TGCGCCAGCAGGCAGGGGAATTCACCCCTCCACTTT. As protein: CASRQGNSPLHF.